The 13 T cell receptor beta chains below all came from one sample that was sequenced in a study of T-cell memory formation after mild COVID-19. TCRdb fed the 5' RACE reads into MiXCR, producing one record per CDR3 protein. Among 380,000 or so distinct CDR3 sequences listed, over 13% were seen once. The sample taken for sequencing was PBMCs or a T cell subset sorted from them (not recorded which). The receptors derive from a man between 18 and 35 years old who had mild COVID-19 (a few samples of this study predate the infection). Cell type and time point are not known.

This clonotype occurred a few times. The J gene is TRBJ2-3, the V gene TRBV11-2, with D perhaps TRBD1 (6 bases). In germline, CDR1 is SGHAT, CDR2 FQNNGV. The ends were cut back, 6 bases at V and 0 bases at J, with 22 bases in the middle. The CDR3 is 18 residues long. The CDR3 bases are TGTGCCAGCAGTCCTGGGACACGATATCCGCGGAGCACAGATACGCAGTATTTT. It codes for CASSPGTRYPRSTDTQYF. The variable domain in full, with the rest retrieved from reference TRBV11-2 and TRBJ2-3, is EAGVAQSPRYKIIEKRQSVAFWCNPISGHATLYWYQQILGQGPKLLIQFQNNGVVDDSQLPKDRFSAERLKGVDSTLKIQPAKLEDSAVYLCASSPGTRYPRSTDTQYFGPGTRLTVL.

The sample holds a few counts of this clonotype. J is TRBJ2-2 and V is TRBV7-8; D unclear. The CDR3 runs to 16 residues. V lost 5 bases to trimming and J lost 0 bases, with 13 bases between them. Germline values: CDR1 SGHVS, CDR2 FQNEAQ. The CDR3 sequence: CASSQTRTTNTGELFF. The CDR3 DNA sequence: TGTGCCAGCAGCCAAACCCGAACAACGAACACCGGGGAGCTGTTTTTT.

There are many counts of this clonotype. V is TRBV20-1 and J is TRBJ1-4, with 7 bases identical to TRBD1. This CDR3 has 16 amino acids. CDR1 DFQATT and CDR2 SNEGSKA come from the germline V gene (reference sequence). Trimming removed 2 bases from V and 0 bases from J; junction bases left unmatched: 6. CDR3 bases: TGCAGTGCTAGATACCGGGACAGCACAACTAATGAAAAACTGTTTTTT. It codes for CSARYRDSTTNEKLFF.

V usage is TRBV12-3 or TRBV12-4 and J usage is TRBJ1-2; D ambiguous. This CDR3 is 13 amino acids long. V lost 3 bases and J 4 bases, leaving 9 bases between the germline ends. The CDR3 DNA reads TGTGCCAGCAGTTTTCGACCGAGCTATGGCTACACCTTC. Encoded protein: CASSFRPSYGYTF.

This clonotype turned up a few times. The rearrangement links TRBV20-1 to TRBJ2-2, with TRBD1 matching over 9 bases. The J segment lost 5 bases and the V segment lost 4 bases, leaving 2 bases of the junction unmatched. The CDR3 has 13 residues. Germline-derived CDR1 and CDR2 are DFQATT and SNEGSKA (reference sequence). This chain's CDR3 is CSATGTGTGELFF. DNA for the CDR3: TGCAGTGCTACCGGGACAGGGACCGGGGAGCTGTTTTTT.

This chain uses TRBV6-2 or TRBV6-3 with TRBJ2-1, with 9 bases lining up with TRBD2. The CDR3 loop spans 17 amino acids. The ends lost 8 bases at V and 5 bases at J; junction bases unmatched: 16. From germline, CDR1 is MNHEY and CDR2 SVGEGT. CDR3 loop: CASSLRRGASGDNEQFF. The CDR3, as DNA: TGTGCCAGCTCCCTCCGGAGAGGCGCTAGCGGGGACAATGAGCAGTTCTTC.

A few counts support this clonotype. V usage is TRBV24-1 and J usage is TRBJ2-1; D is possibly TRBD2 (5 bases). The CDR3 has 12 residues. The V gene lost 8 bases and the J gene lost 8 bases, with 12 bases spanning the gap. Germline CDR1 reads KGHDR; CDR2 reads SFDVKD. Here the CDR3 reads CATTPGIDEQFF. The CDR3 region has the DNA TGTGCCACCACGCCGGGAATAGATGAGCAGTTCTTC.

The V and J genes are TRBV7-8 and TRBJ1-2, with D uncertain. CDR3 length: 15 residues. Trimming cost V 2 bases and J 4 bases, with 14 bases left between them. Germline V CDR1 and CDR2: SGHVS, FQNEAQ. CDR3 bases: TGTGCCAGCAGCTTAATCTCAGGAGGTTCCTATGGCTACACCTTC. Its protein product is CASSLISGGSYGYTF. Supplemented by reference TRBV7-8 and TRBJ1-2, the full variable domain reads GAGVSQSPRYKVAKRGQDVALRCDPISGHVSLFWYQQALGQGPEFLTYFQNEAQLDKSGLPSDRFFAERPEGSVSTLKIQRTQQEDSAVYLCASSLISGGSYGYTFGSGTRLTVV.

The chain couples TRBV13 to TRBJ2-2, with D perhaps matching TRBD2 (6 bases). From germline, CDR1 is PRHDT and CDR2 FYEKMQ (reference sequence). The V end lost 2 bases, the J end lost 0 bases, and 10 bases lay between the germline ends. There are 16 residues in the CDR3. The CDR3 coding sequence is TGTGCCAGCAGCTTATCACTAGCTGCGAACACCGGGGAGCTGTTTTTT. Its translation: CASSLSLAANTGELFF.

This clonotype appeared once. The chain combines TRBV3-1 with TRBJ1-1; D is possibly TRBD1 (5 bases). The CDR3 runs to 15 residues. The germline V gene encodes CDR1 LGHDT and CDR2 YNNKEL (reference sequence). V lost 1 base and J 1 base, leaving 10 bases between the germline ends. The CDR3 region is CASSQGGGKNTEAFF. DNA for the CDR3: TGTGCCAGCAGCCAAGGCGGGGGGAAGAACACTGAAGCTTTCTTT. The full variable domain, in which reference TRBV3-1 and TRBJ1-1 provide the parts outside the CDR3, is DTAVSQTPKYLVTQMGNDKSIKCEQNLGHDTMYWYKQDSKKFLKIMFSYNNKELIINETVPNRFSPKSPDKAHLNLHINSLELGDSAVYFCASSQGGGKNTEAFFGQGTRLTVV.

This clonotype was found once. This chain uses TRBV5-6 with TRBJ1-2; 7 nucleotides align to TRBD1. The CDR3 length is 16 residues. Germline V gene data show CDR1 as SGHDT and CDR2 as YYEEEE. The V segment lost 0 bases and the J segment 3 bases; nucleotides outside the gene matches: 8. The CDR3 here is CASSLERQGGDYGYTF. CDR3 in DNA: TGTGCCAGCAGCTTGGAGAGACAGGGCGGCGACTATGGCTACACCTTC.

This clonotype was found a few times. V and J are TRBV7-9 and TRBJ2-2; perhaps TRBD1 as D (5 bases). In germline, CDR1 is SEHNR, CDR2 FQNEAQ (reference sequence). The germline V and J ends were trimmed by 4 bases and 7 bases, with 10 bases remaining between them. This CDR3 has 13 residues. CDR3 bases: TGTGCCAGCAGCTCTTGGACAAACGGGGAGCTGTTTTTT. This translates into CASSSWTNGELFF.

This clonotype was counted many times. The chain couples TRBV20-1 to TRBJ1-1; D ambiguous. Germline-derived CDR1 and CDR2 are DFQATT and SNEGSKA (reference sequence). The ends were cut back, 6 bases at V and 8 bases at J, with 10 bases in the middle. The CDR3 length is 10 residues. Here the CDR3 reads CSARDPEAFF. The CDR3 DNA is TGCAGTGCAAGGGATCCCGAAGCTTTCTTT.